These T cell receptor beta chains were read from a single sample in a study of T cell responses to AZD1222 COVID-19 vaccine. The protocol was immunoSEQ multiplex PCR, while the TCRdb copy is restricted to in-frame clones and leaves out a portion. The sample shows about 180,000 clones, around 88% of them seen only once. The sequencing used peripheral blood, collected 28 days after the second AZD1222 dose. The receptors were sampled from an adult who received the AZD1222 COVID-19 vaccine. Both conserved end residues are part of each CDR3. A D gene is named only where the DNA matches it firmly. Some rows have no size entry. The others give once, few or many, or a class for an expanded clone.

DNA,CDR3,V,size,D,J
TGTGCCAGCAGCCAAGAGTCGCTGATGCCGGGACTAGCGGGGGGGAGCACAGATACGCAGTATTTT,CASSQESLMPGLAGGSTDTQYF,TRBV4-2,NA,TRBD2,TRBJ2-3
TGTGCCAGCAGCTTGAAGGCTAGCGGGGGGGCTAAGACCCAGTACTTC,CASSLKASGGAKTQYF,TRBV5-6,once,TRBD2,TRBJ2-5
TGTGCCAGCAGCCAAGAGCGCGGGGTCTTCTCGGGCACTGAAGCTTTCTTT,CASSQERGVFSGTEAFF,TRBV14,NA,NA,TRBJ1-1
TGTGCCAGCAGTTTTCAGGGGTCGAACATTCAGTACTTC,CASSFQGSNIQYF,TRBV12-3/TRBV12-4,NA,NA,TRBJ2-4
TGTGCCAGCAGTGGCTGGGACATCACTGAAGCTTTCTTT,CASSGWDITEAFF,TRBV7-9,NA,NA,TRBJ1-1
TGTGCCAGCAGCCAAGCGGGGGATGGCTACACCTTC,CASSQAGDGYTF,TRBV4-2,medium-sized,NA,TRBJ1-2
TGTGCCAGCAGCCAAGCGGGACAGGGAGACACCGGGGAGCTGTTTTTT,CASSQAGQGDTGELFF,TRBV3-1/TRBV3-2,once,TRBD1,TRBJ2-2
TGTGCCAGCAGCTGGTCACAGGGTAATGAAAAACTGTTTTTT,CASSWSQGNEKLFF,TRBV28,NA,NA,TRBJ1-4
TGCGCCAGCAGCCAAGATTACGGCCCCCAAGAGACCCAGTACTTC,CASSQDYGPQETQYF,TRBV4-3,NA,NA,TRBJ2-5
TGCAGCGTTGCTCCGACTAGCTCAGAGACCCAGTACTTC,CSVAPTSSETQYF,TRBV29-1,NA,TRBD2,TRBJ2-5
TGTGCCAGCAGTCAGGGTGGAACCTACGAGCAGTACTTC,CASSQGGTYEQYF,TRBV11-3,NA,NA,TRBJ2-7
TGTGCCAGCAGCGTAGATTCGGGACAGGGGCCGCTCTACGAGCAGTACTTC,CASSVDSGQGPLYEQYF,TRBV9,NA,TRBD1,TRBJ2-7
TGTGCCAGCAGCTATGGGACAATCAGCAATGAGCAGTTCTTC,CASSYGTISNEQFF,TRBV5-4,NA,NA,TRBJ2-1
TGTGCCAGCAGCGTGGGGAGTCGCGTCGGTTCACCCCTCCACTTT,CASSVGSRVGSPLHF,TRBV9,once,NA,TRBJ1-6
TGCAGTGCTAGTGTGCGGGTGTTTGGCACAGATACGCAGTATTTT,CSASVRVFGTDTQYF,TRBV20-1,NA,NA,TRBJ2-3
TGTGCCAGCAGAACCTTTGGGCTAGCTGTCGCAGATACGCAGTATTTT,CASRTFGLAVADTQYF,TRBV7-8,NA,NA,TRBJ2-3
TGTGCCAGTAAGAGGGGGGCGCGGAGCAATCAGCCCCAGCATTTT,CASKRGARSNQPQHF,TRBV19,few,NA,TRBJ1-5
TGTGCCAGCAGCCCGGGGACAGATACGCAGTATTTT,CASSPGTDTQYF,TRBV7-2,once,NA,TRBJ2-3
TGTGCCAGCAGCCGAAGCGGGACAGTACTACAAGAGACCCAGTACTTC,CASSRSGTVLQETQYF,TRBV28,once,NA,TRBJ2-5
TGTGCCAGCAGTGAAGCGGGGCTATATAATTCACCCCTCCACTTT,CASSEAGLYNSPLHF,TRBV2,NA,NA,TRBJ1-6
TGTGCCAGCAGCCAGGGGACGTCGGTGTACCAGCCCCAGCATTTT,CASSQGTSVYQPQHF,TRBV7-9,once,NA,TRBJ1-5
TGTGCCAGCAAACAGGGGGTCTATAATTCACCCCTCCACTTT,CASKQGVYNSPLHF,TRBV6-5,NA,TRBD1,TRBJ1-6
TGTGCCAGCAGGGGGACAGGGGAATACACAGATACGCAGTATTTT,CASRGTGEYTDTQYF,TRBV6-5,NA,TRBD1,TRBJ2-3
TGCGCCAGCAGCTTGGGAGGACAGGGGGTCGGATCACCCCTCCACTTT,CASSLGGQGVGSPLHF,TRBV5-1,NA,TRBD1,TRBJ1-6
TGCGCCAGCAGCCAAGTTGGTTACGGAGAGGGGATGAACACTGAAGCTTTCTTT,CASSQVGYGEGMNTEAFF,TRBV4-1,NA,NA,TRBJ1-1
TGTGCCAGCAGCAGGGGGGCGAACACTGAAGCTTTCTTT,CASSRGANTEAFF,TRBV7-9,few,NA,TRBJ1-1
TGCGCCAGCAAGGGACTAGCGGGGAGATATAGCACAGATACGCAGTATTTT,CASKGLAGRYSTDTQYF,TRBV10-2,NA,TRBD2,TRBJ2-3
TGTGCCAGCAATCTTCCCGGGACAGGGCACACCGGGGAGCTGTTTTTT,CASNLPGTGHTGELFF,TRBV5-6,NA,TRBD1,TRBJ2-2
TGTGCCAGTAGTATAGCCCGGAGAAACACCATATATTTT,CASSIARRNTIYF,TRBV19,once,NA,TRBJ1-3